This is a list of T cell receptor beta chains from one sample in a study of cytomegalovirus exposure and HLA in healthy donors. The repertoire was sequenced with immunoSEQ multiplex PCR; TCRdb's copy has only in-frame clones and lacks some. The sample holds approximately 100,000 clones; less than 80% are singletons and the top ten take more than 3%. The sample consisted of PBMCs. The receptors were sampled from a woman in her 40s in good health and CMV-seronegative. Both conserved end residues are part of each CDR3. The D gene is left open where the match is weak. Clone size is shown for a subset of rows, as once, few, many or a class of expanded clone.

cdr3_length: 15; d_call: TRBD1; j_call: TRBJ2-7; clone_size: NA; v_call: TRBV28; cdr3_aa: CASSLAINRGGEQYF; cdr3_nt: TGTGCCAGCAGTTTAGCGATCAACAGGGGTGGTGAGCAGTACTTC
cdr3_length: 16; d_call: TRBD1; j_call: TRBJ1-5; clone_size: NA; v_call: TRBV6-5; cdr3_aa: CASSYSRGQGNQPQHF; cdr3_nt: TGTGCCAGCAGTTACAGCCGCGGACAGGGCAATCAGCCCCAGCATTTT
cdr3_length: 14; d_call: NA; j_call: TRBJ1-2; clone_size: once; v_call: TRBV25-1; cdr3_aa: CASTSTGRNYGYTF; cdr3_nt: TGTGCCTCCACCTCGACAGGCCGTAACTATGGCTACACCTTC
cdr3_length: 22; d_call: TRBD1; j_call: TRBJ2-3; clone_size: NA; v_call: TRBV10-3; cdr3_aa: CAIATPLGAGGAGTASTDTQYF; cdr3_nt: TGTGCCATCGCTACTCCCTTAGGCGCAGGGGGCGCGGGGACTGCTAGCACAGATACGCAGTATTTT
cdr3_length: 15; d_call: TRBD2; j_call: TRBJ2-1; clone_size: NA; v_call: TRBV2; cdr3_aa: CASSGSDSGALKQFF; cdr3_nt: TGTGCCAGCAGTGGGAGCGATAGCGGGGCCCTCAAGCAGTTCTTC
cdr3_length: 13; d_call: NA; j_call: TRBJ1-5; clone_size: NA; v_call: TRBV30; cdr3_aa: CAWSVHSNQPQHF; cdr3_nt: TGTGCCTGGAGTGTACACAGCAATCAGCCCCAGCATTTT
cdr3_length: 16; d_call: TRBD2; j_call: TRBJ2-4; clone_size: NA; v_call: TRBV18; cdr3_aa: CASSPNLAAAKNIQYF; cdr3_nt: TGTGCCAGCTCACCGAACCTAGCGGCAGCCAAAAACATTCAGTACTTC
cdr3_length: 14; d_call: TRBD2; j_call: TRBJ2-4; clone_size: NA; v_call: TRBV4-1; cdr3_aa: CASSQDPGGNIQYF; cdr3_nt: TGCGCCAGCAGCCAAGATCCCGGGGGGAACATTCAGTACTTC
cdr3_length: 14; d_call: NA; j_call: TRBJ1-1; clone_size: NA; v_call: TRBV7-9; cdr3_aa: CSSSFLTVNTEAFF; cdr3_nt: TGTTCCAGCAGCTTCCTGACAGTGAACACTGAAGCTTTCTTT
cdr3_length: 15; d_call: TRBD2; j_call: TRBJ2-3; clone_size: NA; v_call: TRBV10-1; cdr3_aa: CASIWEREGTDTQYF; cdr3_nt: TGCGCCAGCATCTGGGAGCGGGAGGGCACAGATACGCAGTATTTT
cdr3_length: 15; d_call: NA; j_call: TRBJ1-5; clone_size: NA; v_call: TRBV19; cdr3_aa: CASSIGQSSNQPQHF; cdr3_nt: TGTGCCAGTAGTATAGGACAGAGTAGCAATCAGCCCCAGCATTTT
cdr3_length: 15; d_call: NA; j_call: TRBJ2-7; clone_size: NA; v_call: TRBV28; cdr3_aa: CASSLMGAGSYEQYF; cdr3_nt: TGTGCCAGCAGTCTAATGGGGGCGGGTTCCTACGAGCAGTACTTC
cdr3_length: 13; d_call: NA; j_call: TRBJ2-3; clone_size: NA; v_call: TRBV6-1; cdr3_aa: CASSEYRADTQYF; cdr3_nt: TGTGCCAGCAGTGAGTACAGGGCAGATACGCAGTATTTT
cdr3_length: 11; d_call: NA; j_call: TRBJ2-5; clone_size: NA; v_call: TRBV2; cdr3_aa: CASMVGETQYF; cdr3_nt: TGTGCCAGCATGGTCGGGGAGACCCAGTACTTC
cdr3_length: 16; d_call: TRBD2; j_call: TRBJ2-3; clone_size: NA; v_call: TRBV19; cdr3_aa: CASSPTSGEGVDTQYF; cdr3_nt: TGTGCCAGTAGCCCCACTAGCGGAGAGGGTGTAGATACGCAGTATTTT
cdr3_length: 15; d_call: TRBD1; j_call: TRBJ2-5; clone_size: NA; v_call: TRBV30; cdr3_aa: CAWSPTTGVQETQYF; cdr3_nt: TGTGCCTGGAGTCCGACCACAGGGGTCCAAGAGACCCAGTACTTC
cdr3_length: 15; d_call: NA; j_call: TRBJ2-3; clone_size: NA; v_call: TRBV2; cdr3_aa: CASSPTGEVTDTQYF; cdr3_nt: TGTGCCAGCAGTCCCACTGGGGAGGTAACAGATACGCAGTATTTT
cdr3_length: 16; d_call: TRBD1; j_call: TRBJ1-2; clone_size: NA; v_call: TRBV7-2; cdr3_aa: CASSLGGQGANYGYTF; cdr3_nt: TGTGCCAGCAGCTTAGGGGGACAGGGGGCGAACTATGGCTACACCTTC
cdr3_length: 14; d_call: TRBD1; j_call: TRBJ2-3; clone_size: few; v_call: TRBV5-5; cdr3_aa: CASSLTGSTDTQYF; cdr3_nt: TGTGCCAGCAGCCTGACAGGGAGCACAGATACGCAGTATTTT
cdr3_length: 16; d_call: NA; j_call: TRBJ2-7; clone_size: NA; v_call: TRBV28; cdr3_aa: CASSSPQGIPSYEQYF; cdr3_nt: TGTGCCAGCAGTAGCCCTCAGGGGATACCTTCCTACGAGCAGTACTTC
cdr3_length: 16; d_call: NA; j_call: TRBJ1-3; clone_size: NA; v_call: TRBV7-9; cdr3_aa: CASSLARQAYGNTIYF; cdr3_nt: TGTGCCAGCAGCTTAGCCCGACAGGCTTATGGAAACACCATATATTTT
cdr3_length: 17; d_call: TRBD2; j_call: TRBJ2-2; clone_size: few; v_call: TRBV5-5; cdr3_aa: CASSLQLSGRWTGELFF; cdr3_nt: TGTGCCAGCAGCTTGCAGCTCAGCGGGAGGTGGACCGGGGAGCTGTTTTTT
cdr3_length: 15; d_call: NA; j_call: TRBJ1-1; clone_size: NA; v_call: TRBV10-3; cdr3_aa: CAISESMGGATEAFF; cdr3_nt: TGTGCCATCAGTGAGTCGATGGGGGGTGCCACTGAAGCTTTCTTT
cdr3_length: 15; d_call: NA; j_call: TRBJ1-5; clone_size: NA; v_call: TRBV7-2; cdr3_aa: CASSPSRGSNQPQHF; cdr3_nt: TGTGCCAGCAGCCCGTCGCGGGGTAGCAATCAGCCCCAGCATTTT
cdr3_length: 18; d_call: NA; j_call: TRBJ1-5; clone_size: NA; v_call: TRBV7-9; cdr3_aa: CASSLDVGGYGPNQPQHF; cdr3_nt: TGTGCCAGCAGCTTAGACGTTGGGGGGTATGGGCCCAATCAGCCCCAGCATTTT
cdr3_length: 15; d_call: TRBD1; j_call: TRBJ1-6; clone_size: NA; v_call: TRBV5-1; cdr3_aa: CASSPTEDRGSPLHF; cdr3_nt: TGCGCCAGCAGCCCTACCGAGGACAGGGGTTCACCCCTCCACTTT
cdr3_length: 14; d_call: TRBD1; j_call: TRBJ1-1; clone_size: NA; v_call: TRBV19; cdr3_aa: CASSMTGELTEAFF; cdr3_nt: TGTGCCAGTAGTATGACAGGGGAGTTAACTGAAGCTTTCTTT
cdr3_length: 11; d_call: NA; j_call: TRBJ1-2; clone_size: NA; v_call: TRBV28; cdr3_aa: CASSFLGGYTF; cdr3_nt: TGTGCCAGCAGTTTTCTAGGCGGCTACACCTTC